Presented here are 17 T cell receptor beta chains from one specimen sequenced in a study of blood T cells in healthy people across ages. Alongside a J-beta primer mix, a sample-barcoded 5' primer served in a second PCR lasting 7 to 11 cycles. TCRdb redid the calling of the 5' RACE reads with MiXCR, one entry per CDR3 protein. This repertoire shows about 680,000 distinct CDR3 sequences, about 52% found once; its top ten account for roughly 30%. The specimen sequenced was blood. The receptors were gathered from an older woman in good health.

Many counts were recorded for this clonotype. The V gene is TRBV20-1, the J gene TRBJ2-7, with D tentatively TRBD1 (7 bases). Germline V gene sequence: CDR1 DFQATT, CDR2 SNEGSKA (reference sequence). Trimming took 5 bases from V and 5 from J, leaving 16 bases between them. This CDR3 contains 13 residues. CDR3 in DNA: TGCAGTGCTGCGGGACAGCTAAACGACGAGCAGTACTTC. Residues: CSAAGQLNDEQYF.

This clonotype appeared many times. The V call is TRBV7-3, the J call TRBJ2-1; D unresolved. There are 13 residues in the CDR3. Trimming cost V 2 bases and J 5 bases, with 7 bases left between them. The germline gives CDR1 SGHTA, CDR2 FQGTGA. CDR3 amino acids: CASSLGHNNEQFF. CDR3 bases: TGTGCCAGCAGCTTAGGGCATAACAATGAGCAGTTCTTC. Together with reference TRBV7-3 and TRBJ2-1, the CDR3 gives the full variable domain: GAGVSQTPSNKVTEKGKYVELRCDPISGHTALYWYRQSLGQGPEFLIYFQGTGAADDSGLPNDRFFAVRPEGSVSTLKIQRTERGDSAVYLCASSLGHNNEQFFGPGTRLTVL.

The genes are TRBV7-2 and TRBJ1-5; 10 bases map to TRBD1. The V gene end was trimmed by 1 base and the J gene end by 8 bases; junction bases not matched to a gene: 5. This CDR3 has 15 residues. Germline assignment: CDR1 SGHTA and CDR2 FQGNSA. The CDR3 loop is CASSLVTGGLEPQHF. The CDR3, as DNA: TGTGCCAGCAGCTTAGTGACAGGGGGCCTCGAGCCCCAGCATTTT.

The V gene is TRBV10-3, the J gene TRBJ1-4; D call uncertain. This CDR3 region has 15 residues. Trimming removed 0 bases from V and 8 bases from J, with 13 bases in between. Germline-derived CDR1 and CDR2 are ENHRY and SYGVKD. This CDR3 reads CAISESGRITEKLFF. In DNA form, the CDR3 reads TGTGCCATCAGTGAGTCGGGCCGCATCACCGAAAAACTGTTTTTT.

In DNA form, the CDR3 reads TGTGCCAGCAGGGCAGGGGGCTACTCTGGGGCCAACGTCCTGACTTTC. Protein product: CASRAGGYSGANVLTF. This rearrangement joins TRBV27 to TRBJ2-6, with 8 positions matching TRBD1. The length of the CDR3 is 16 residues. Per germline, CDR1 MNHEY and CDR2 SMNVEV (reference sequence). Losses at the gene ends were 6 bases for V and 0 bases for J; bases not matched to a gene: 4.

This clonotype came up many times. V usage is TRBV29-1 and J usage is TRBJ2-1; D is unresolved. Trimming removed 4 bases from V and 9 bases from J, with 13 bases in between. The CDR3 extends over 12 amino acids. Germline values: CDR1 SQVTM, CDR2 ANQGSEA. CDR3 protein: CSVGIGVGEQFF. The CDR3 DNA reads TGCAGCGTTGGCATTGGGGTCGGTGAGCAGTTCTTC.

This clonotype turned up a few times. The V and J genes are TRBV15 and TRBJ1-2; D is possibly TRBD1 (6 bases). V was shortened by 0 bases and J by 4 bases, with 15 bases between the two germline ends. The CDR3 sequence is 16 residues long. Germline V CDR1 and CDR2: LNHNV, YYDKDF (reference sequence). The CDR3 bases are TGTGCCACCAGCAGAGAATGGGACATTACCATCTATGGCTACACCTTC. Translating gives CATSREWDITIYGYTF.

The chain links TRBV20-1 to TRBJ2-7; 11 nucleotides agree with TRBD2. CDR1 and CDR2 from the germline V gene are DFQATT and SNEGSKA (reference sequence). The V segment lost 6 bases and the J segment 3 bases; nucleotides outside the gene matches: 7. The CDR3 contains 14 residues. The CDR3 loop is CSATLAGGRYEQYF. The CDR3 bases are TGCAGTGCCACTCTAGCGGGAGGCCGCTACGAGCAGTACTTC.

This chain uses TRBV15 with TRBJ2-5; 9 positions match TRBD1. The germline CDR1 and CDR2 sequences are LNHNV and YYDKDF (reference sequence). The V segment lost 8 bases and the J segment 1 base; nucleotides outside the gene matches: 5. The CDR3 length is 14 residues. In DNA, the CDR3 is TGTGCCACCTCCCGGGACAGGGCCCAAGAGACCCAGTACTTC. Residues: CATSRDRAQETQYF.

The genes are TRBV20-1 and TRBJ1-2, with TRBD1 matching over 7 bases. The junction had 5 bases not matched to a gene; V was cut back by 0 bases and J by 7 bases. The CDR3 contains 13 residues. Germline V CDR1 and CDR2: DFQATT, SNEGSKA (reference sequence). Here the CDR3 reads CSAREQGEVGYTF. As DNA, the CDR3 is TGCAGTGCTAGAGAGCAGGGGGAAGTTGGCTACACCTTC.

V usage is TRBV7-9 and J usage is TRBJ1-5, with 7 bases fitting TRBD1. This CDR3 comprises 17 residues. Germline-derived CDR1 and CDR2 are SEHNR and FQNEAQ (reference sequence). V gave up 3 bases and J gave up 2 bases; unmatched junction bases: 10. The CDR3 protein is CASSLGQTQAGNQPQHF. Here the CDR3 DNA reads TGTGCCAGCAGCTTGGGACAGACCCAGGCGGGCAATCAGCCCCAGCATTTT.

Many counts were recorded for this clonotype. This sequence joins TRBV7-2 and TRBJ2-3, with a weak D call TRBD2 (6 bases). Germline lookup yields CDR1 SGHTA and CDR2 FQGNSA. Trimming left V 4 bases short and J 5 bases short, with 16 bases between. The CDR3 is 15 residues long. The CDR3 spells CASSSESGWKDTQYF. The CDR3 region has the DNA TGTGCCAGCAGCTCCGAAAGCGGGTGGAAAGATACGCAGTATTTT.

The chain combines TRBV29-1 with TRBJ2-3, with 7 bases that match TRBD2. The germline V gene has CDR1 SQVTM and CDR2 ANQGSEA. V lost 7 bases and J lost 5; bases outside the gene matches: 3. This CDR3 is built from 11 residues. This CDR3 reads CSAPGGDTQYF. Here the CDR3 DNA reads TGCAGCGCCCCGGGGGGAGATACGCAGTATTTT.

The chain employs TRBV20-1 and TRBJ2-1; the match to TRBD2 covers 7 bases. Trimming removed 1 base from V and 3 bases from J; junction bases left unmatched: 18. The germline V gene encodes CDR1 DFQATT and CDR2 SNEGSKA (reference sequence). The CDR3 loop spans 19 amino acids. The CDR3: CSARATFYQSGARYNEQFF. The CDR3 DNA follows: TGCAGTGCTAGAGCCACTTTTTATCAGAGCGGGGCGCGCTACAATGAGCAGTTCTTC.

The rearrangement links TRBV10-3 to TRBJ2-3; D perhaps matches TRBD1 (6 bases). V shed 6 bases and J shed 3 bases, with 16 bases lying between them. Per germline, CDR1 ENHRY and CDR2 SYGVKD. The CDR3 runs to 15 residues. Written as DNA, the CDR3 is TGTGCCATCAGCGATACACAGGGTTTGACAGATACGCAGTATTTT. Its protein product is CAISDTQGLTDTQYF.

This clonotype appeared a few times. The CDR3 DNA sequence: TGCAGTGCTACGGGACTAGCTGAACAATTGGAGACCCAGTACTTC. It codes for CSATGLAEQLETQYF. This chain links TRBV20-1 with TRBJ2-5; 9 positions match TRBD2. Germline values: CDR1 DFQATT, CDR2 SNEGSKA (reference sequence). J lost 5 bases, V lost 4 bases, and 11 bases had no gene match. This CDR3 has 15 amino acids.

The rearrangement joins TRBV2 to TRBJ2-7, with D perhaps matching TRBD1 (6 bases). Matching the DNA end better, TRBJ2-5 makes the J call doubtful. The germline V gene has CDR1 SNHLY and CDR2 FYNNEI. CDR3 length: 12 residues. CDR3 nucleotides: TGTGCCAGCAGGGACAGAGACGAGACCCAGTACTTC. Protein product: CASRDRDETQYF.